This TCR beta chain is drawn from a study of OX40 agonist ivuxolimab in advanced cancers. In the study overall: With a range of about 23 to 85, age averaged 60 years, and about 80% were male. The eligibility criteria allowed prior anti-PD-1, anti-PD-L1 or anti-CTLA-4 therapy, and 40% had some.

Assay used: immunoSEQ multiplex PCR; TCRdb lists only in-frame clones, some missing. This repertoire shows tens of thousands of clones, approximately 91% found once; its top ten account for under 0.4%. The V and J ends lost 3 bases and 3 bases, in that order; junction bases with no gene match: 11. Germline assignment: CDR1 KGHSH and CDR2 LQKENI. This CDR3 has 17 residues. This clone was seen more than once but under ten times. The sample here was CD4+ or CD8+ T cells sorted from blood, taken in a trial of the OX40 agonist ivuxolimab. The chain employs TRBV18 and TRBJ1-2; 9 bases match TRBD1. This sequence was found in an adult with an advanced solid tumor such as melanoma, head and neck, liver or kidney cancer. For the CDR3, the DNA is TGTGCCAGCTCACCGCTTCCGGGACAGGGAACTGACTATGGCTACACCTTC. This encodes CASSPLPGQGTDYGYTF.